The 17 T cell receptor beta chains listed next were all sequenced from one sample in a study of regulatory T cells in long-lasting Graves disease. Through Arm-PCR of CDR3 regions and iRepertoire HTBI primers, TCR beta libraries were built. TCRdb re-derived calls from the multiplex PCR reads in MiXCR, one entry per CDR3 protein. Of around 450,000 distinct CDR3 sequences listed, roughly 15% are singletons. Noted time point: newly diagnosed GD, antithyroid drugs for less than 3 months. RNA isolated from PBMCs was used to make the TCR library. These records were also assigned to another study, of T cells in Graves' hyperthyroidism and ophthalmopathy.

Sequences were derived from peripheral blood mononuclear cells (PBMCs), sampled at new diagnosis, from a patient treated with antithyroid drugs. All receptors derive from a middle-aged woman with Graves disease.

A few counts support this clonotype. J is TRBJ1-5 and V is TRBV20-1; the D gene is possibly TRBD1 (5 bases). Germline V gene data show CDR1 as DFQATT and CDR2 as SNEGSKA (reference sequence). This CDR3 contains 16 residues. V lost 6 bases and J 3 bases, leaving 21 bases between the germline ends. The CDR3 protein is CSARDLDKTSNQPQHF. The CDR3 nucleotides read TGCAGTGCCAGGGACTTGGACAAAACCTCCAATCAGCCCCAGCATTTT.

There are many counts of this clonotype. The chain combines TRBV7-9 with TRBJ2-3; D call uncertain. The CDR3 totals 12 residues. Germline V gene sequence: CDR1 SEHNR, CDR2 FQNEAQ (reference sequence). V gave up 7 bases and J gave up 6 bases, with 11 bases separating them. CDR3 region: CASTLSPDTQYF. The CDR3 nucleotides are TGTGCCAGCACCCTTTCTCCCGATACGCAGTATTTT.

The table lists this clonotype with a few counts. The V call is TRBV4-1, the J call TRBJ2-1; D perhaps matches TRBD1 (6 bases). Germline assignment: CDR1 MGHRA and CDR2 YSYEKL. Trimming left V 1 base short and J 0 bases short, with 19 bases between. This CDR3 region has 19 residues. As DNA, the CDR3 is TGCGCCAGCAGCCAAGTATCCCCATGGACAGCAAGCTCCTACAATGAGCAGTTCTTC. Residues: CASSQVSPWTASSYNEQFF.

The CDR3 sequence is CASSVSGGQGLDQETQYF. The CDR3 DNA reads as TGTGCCAGCAGCGTATCCGGGGGACAGGGTTTGGACCAAGAGACCCAGTACTTC. The genes are TRBV9 and TRBJ2-5, with TRBD1 matching over 9 bases. Looked up from germline, CDR1 is SGDLS and CDR2 is YYNGEE. J was trimmed by 0 bases and V by 1 base; bases with no gene match: 10. The CDR3 has 18 residues.

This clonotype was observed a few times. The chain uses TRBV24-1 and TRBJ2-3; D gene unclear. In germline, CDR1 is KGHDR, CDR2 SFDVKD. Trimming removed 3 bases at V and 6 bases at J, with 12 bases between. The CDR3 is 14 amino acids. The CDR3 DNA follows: TGTGCCACCAGTGATCCGGGTGTTTCGGATACGCAGTATTTT. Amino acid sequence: CATSDPGVSDTQYF.

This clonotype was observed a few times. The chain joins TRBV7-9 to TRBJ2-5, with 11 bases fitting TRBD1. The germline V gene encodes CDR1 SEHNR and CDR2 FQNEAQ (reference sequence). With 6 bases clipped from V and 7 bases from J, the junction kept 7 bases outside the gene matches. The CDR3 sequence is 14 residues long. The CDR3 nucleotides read TGTGCCAGCAGTCGCGGACAGGGGGCTTGGACCCAGTACTTC. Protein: CASSRGQGAWTQYF.

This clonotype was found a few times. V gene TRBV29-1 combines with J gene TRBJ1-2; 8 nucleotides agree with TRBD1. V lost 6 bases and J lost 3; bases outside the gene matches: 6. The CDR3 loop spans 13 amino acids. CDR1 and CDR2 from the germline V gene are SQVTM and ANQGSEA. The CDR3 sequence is CSVELGQDYGYTF. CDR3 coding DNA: TGCAGCGTGGAGCTGGGACAGGACTATGGCTACACCTTC.

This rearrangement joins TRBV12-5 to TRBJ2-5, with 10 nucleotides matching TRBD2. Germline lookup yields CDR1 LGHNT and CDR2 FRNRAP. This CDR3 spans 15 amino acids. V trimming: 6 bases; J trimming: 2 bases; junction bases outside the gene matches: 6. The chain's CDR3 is CASGQTSGLQETQYF. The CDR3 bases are TGTGCTAGTGGCCAGACTAGCGGGTTACAAGAGACCCAGTACTTC.

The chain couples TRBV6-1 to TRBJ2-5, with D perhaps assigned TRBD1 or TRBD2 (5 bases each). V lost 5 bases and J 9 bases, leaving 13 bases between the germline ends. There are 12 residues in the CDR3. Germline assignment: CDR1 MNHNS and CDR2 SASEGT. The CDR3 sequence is CASSMGTRAQYF. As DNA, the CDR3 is TGTGCCAGCAGTATGGGGACGCGGGCCCAGTACTTC.

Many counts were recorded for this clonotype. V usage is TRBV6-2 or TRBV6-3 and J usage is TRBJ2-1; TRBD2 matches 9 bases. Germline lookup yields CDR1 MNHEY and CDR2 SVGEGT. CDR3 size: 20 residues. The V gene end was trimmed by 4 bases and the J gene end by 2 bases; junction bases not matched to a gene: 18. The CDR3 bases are TGTGCCAGCAGTTCCCCCTTTAGCGGGAGCCCTAGTCGGCCCTACAATGAGCAGTTCTTC. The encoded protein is CASSSPFSGSPSRPYNEQFF.

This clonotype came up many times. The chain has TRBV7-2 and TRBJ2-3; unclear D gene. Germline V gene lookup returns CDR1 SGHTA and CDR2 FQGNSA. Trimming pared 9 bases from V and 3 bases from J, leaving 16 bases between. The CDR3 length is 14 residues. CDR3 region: CASSKTEMTDTQYF. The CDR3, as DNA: TGTGCCAGTAGTAAGACGGAGATGACAGATACGCAGTATTTT.

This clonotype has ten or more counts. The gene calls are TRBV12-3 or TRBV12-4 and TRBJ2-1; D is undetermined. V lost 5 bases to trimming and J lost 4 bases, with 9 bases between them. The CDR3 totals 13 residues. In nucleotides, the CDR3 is TGTGCCAGCAGTGCCGAGGCATACAATGAGCAGTTCTTC. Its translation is CASSAEAYNEQFF.

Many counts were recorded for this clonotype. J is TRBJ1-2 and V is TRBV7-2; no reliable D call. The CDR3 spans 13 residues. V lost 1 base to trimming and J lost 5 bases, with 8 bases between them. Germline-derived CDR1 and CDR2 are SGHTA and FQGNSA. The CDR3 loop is CASSLVPIYGYTF. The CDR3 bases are TGTGCCAGCAGCTTAGTCCCTATATATGGCTACACCTTC.

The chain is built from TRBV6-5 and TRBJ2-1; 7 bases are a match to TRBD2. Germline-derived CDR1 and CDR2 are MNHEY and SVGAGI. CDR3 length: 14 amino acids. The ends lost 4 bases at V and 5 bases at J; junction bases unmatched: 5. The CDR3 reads CASSFGTINNEQFF. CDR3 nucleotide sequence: TGTGCCAGCAGTTTCGGGACTATTAACAATGAGCAGTTCTTC.

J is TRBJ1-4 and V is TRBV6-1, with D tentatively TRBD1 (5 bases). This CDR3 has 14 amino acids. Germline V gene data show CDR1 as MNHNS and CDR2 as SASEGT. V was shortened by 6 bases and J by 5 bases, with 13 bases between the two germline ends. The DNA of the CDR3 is TGTGCCAGCAGCCCTGGGACGGTAAATGAAAAACTGTTTTTT. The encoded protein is CASSPGTVNEKLFF.

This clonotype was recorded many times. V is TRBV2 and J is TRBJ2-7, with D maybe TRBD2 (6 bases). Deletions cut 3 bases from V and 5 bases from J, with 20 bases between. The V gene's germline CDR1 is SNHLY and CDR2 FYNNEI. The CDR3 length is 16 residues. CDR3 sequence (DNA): TGTGCCAGCAGTGAGGGCCGGCGGGAACGGAGCGACGAGCAGTACTTC. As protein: CASSEGRRERSDEQYF.

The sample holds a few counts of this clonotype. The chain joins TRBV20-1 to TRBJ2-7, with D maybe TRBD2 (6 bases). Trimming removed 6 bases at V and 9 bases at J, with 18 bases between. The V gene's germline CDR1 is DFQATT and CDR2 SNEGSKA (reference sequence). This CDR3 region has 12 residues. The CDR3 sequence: CSAAIGSRGQYF. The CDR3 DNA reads TGCAGTGCCGCCATCGGGAGCCGGGGGCAGTACTTC.